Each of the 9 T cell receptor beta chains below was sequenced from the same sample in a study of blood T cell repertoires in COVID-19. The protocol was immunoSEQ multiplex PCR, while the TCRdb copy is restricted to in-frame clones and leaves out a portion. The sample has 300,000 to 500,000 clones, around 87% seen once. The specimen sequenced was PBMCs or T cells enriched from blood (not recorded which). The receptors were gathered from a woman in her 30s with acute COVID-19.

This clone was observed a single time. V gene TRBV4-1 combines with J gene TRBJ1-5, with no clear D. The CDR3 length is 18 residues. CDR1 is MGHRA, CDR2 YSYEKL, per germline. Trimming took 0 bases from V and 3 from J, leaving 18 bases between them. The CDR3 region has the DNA TGCGCCAGCAGCCAAGAGGTTGGCGGCGGGAGGCACAATCAGCCCCAGCATTTT. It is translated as CASSQEVGGGRHNQPQHF.

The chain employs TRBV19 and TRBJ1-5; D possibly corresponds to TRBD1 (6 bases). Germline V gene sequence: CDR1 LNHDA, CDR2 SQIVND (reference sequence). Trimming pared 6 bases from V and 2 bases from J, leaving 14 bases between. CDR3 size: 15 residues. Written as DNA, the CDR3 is TGTGCCAGTAGCGTCACAGGGAGCGGCAATCAGCCCCAGCATTTT. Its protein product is CASSVTGSGNQPQHF.

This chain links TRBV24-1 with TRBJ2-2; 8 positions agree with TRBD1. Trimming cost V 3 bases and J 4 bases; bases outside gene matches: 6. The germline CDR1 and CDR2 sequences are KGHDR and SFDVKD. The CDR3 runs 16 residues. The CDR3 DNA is TGTGCCACCAGTGATCTCAGACAGGGGTCCACCGGGGAGCTGTTTTTT. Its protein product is CATSDLRQGSTGELFF.

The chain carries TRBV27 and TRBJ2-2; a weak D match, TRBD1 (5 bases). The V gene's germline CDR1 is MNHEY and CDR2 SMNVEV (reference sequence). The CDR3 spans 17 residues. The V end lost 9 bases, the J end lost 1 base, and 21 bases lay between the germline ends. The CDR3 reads CASKLFGPGQNTGELFF. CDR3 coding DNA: TGTGCCAGTAAACTATTCGGGCCAGGACAGAACACCGGGGAGCTGTTTTTT.

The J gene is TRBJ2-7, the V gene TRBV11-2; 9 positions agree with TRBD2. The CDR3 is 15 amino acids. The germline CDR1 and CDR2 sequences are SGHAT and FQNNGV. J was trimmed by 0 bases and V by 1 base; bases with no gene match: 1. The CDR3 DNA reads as TGTGCCAGCAGCTTAGGAGCGGGGGGCTCCTACGAGCAGTACTTC. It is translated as CASSLGAGGSYEQYF. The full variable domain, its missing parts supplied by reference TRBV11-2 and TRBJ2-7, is EAGVAQSPRYKIIEKRQSVAFWCNPISGHATLYWYQQILGQGPKLLIQFQNNGVVDDSQLPKDRFSAERLKGVDSTLKIQPAKLEDSAVYLCASSLGAGGSYEQYFGPGTRLTVT.

CDR3 bases: TGTGCCACCAGTGACTCAAGGAGAGTCTATGGCTACACCTTC. This codes for CATSDSRRVYGYTF. This rearrangement joins TRBV24-1 to TRBJ1-2; D ambiguous. Germline values: CDR1 KGHDR, CDR2 SFDVKD. The CDR3 is made up of 14 amino acids. Trimming took 4 bases from V and 4 from J, leaving 12 bases between them.

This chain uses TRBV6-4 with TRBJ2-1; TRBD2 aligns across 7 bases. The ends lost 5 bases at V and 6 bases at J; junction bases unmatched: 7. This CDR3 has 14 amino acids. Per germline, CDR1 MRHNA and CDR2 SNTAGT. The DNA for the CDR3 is TGTGCCAGCAGTTCTTCTAGCGGATTCAATGAGCAGTTCTTC. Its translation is CASSSSSGFNEQFF.

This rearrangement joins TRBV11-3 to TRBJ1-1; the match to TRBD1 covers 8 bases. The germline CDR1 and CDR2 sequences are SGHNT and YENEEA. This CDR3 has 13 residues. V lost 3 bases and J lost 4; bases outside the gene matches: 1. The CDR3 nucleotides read TGTGCCAGCAGCTTCGACAGGGGCACTGAAGCTTTCTTT. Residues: CASSFDRGTEAFF.

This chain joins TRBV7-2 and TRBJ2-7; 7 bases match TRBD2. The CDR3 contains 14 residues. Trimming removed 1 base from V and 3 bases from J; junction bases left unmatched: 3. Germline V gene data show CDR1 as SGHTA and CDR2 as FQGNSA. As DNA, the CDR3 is TGTGCCAGCAGCTTAGGGGGGGGAGGCTACGAGCAGTACTTC. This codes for CASSLGGGGYEQYF.